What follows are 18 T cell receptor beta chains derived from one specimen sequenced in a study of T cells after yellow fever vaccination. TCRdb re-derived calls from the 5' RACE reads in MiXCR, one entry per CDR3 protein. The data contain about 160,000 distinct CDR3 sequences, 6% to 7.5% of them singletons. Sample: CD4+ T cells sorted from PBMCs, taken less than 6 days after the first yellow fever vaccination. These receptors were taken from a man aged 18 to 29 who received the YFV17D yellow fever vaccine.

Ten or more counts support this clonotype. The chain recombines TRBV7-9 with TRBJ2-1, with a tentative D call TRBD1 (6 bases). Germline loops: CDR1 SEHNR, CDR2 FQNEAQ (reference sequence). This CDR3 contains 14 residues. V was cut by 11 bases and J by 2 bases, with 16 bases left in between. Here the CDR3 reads CAGSRGATYNEQFF. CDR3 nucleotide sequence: TGTGCCGGAAGCAGGGGAGCTACCTACAATGAGCAGTTCTTC.

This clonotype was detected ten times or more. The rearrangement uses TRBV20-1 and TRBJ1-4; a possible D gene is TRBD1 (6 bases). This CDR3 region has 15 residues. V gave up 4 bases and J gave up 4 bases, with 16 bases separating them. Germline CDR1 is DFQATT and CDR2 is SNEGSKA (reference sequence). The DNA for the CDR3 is TGCAGTGCTACTTCCGGGGGGCCGGTTAATGAAAAACTGTTTTTT. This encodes CSATSGGPVNEKLFF.

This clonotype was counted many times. CDR3 sequence: CASSRTDSTRDGYTF. As DNA, the CDR3 is TGTGCCAGCAGCCGCACAGATTCAACTAGGGATGGCTACACCTTC. The rearrangement joins TRBV4-2 to TRBJ1-2; D call uncertain. CDR1 is LGHNA and CDR2 is YNFKEQ in the germline V gene. Trimming removed 4 bases from V and 6 bases from J, with 18 bases in between. The CDR3 loop spans 15 amino acids.

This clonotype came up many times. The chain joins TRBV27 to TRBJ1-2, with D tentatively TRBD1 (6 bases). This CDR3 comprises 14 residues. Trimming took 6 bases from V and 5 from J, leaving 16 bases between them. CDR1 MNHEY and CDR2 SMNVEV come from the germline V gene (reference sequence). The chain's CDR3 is CASRLRGGGYGYTF. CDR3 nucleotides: TGTGCCAGCAGGTTGAGGGGGGGCGGGTATGGCTACACCTTC.

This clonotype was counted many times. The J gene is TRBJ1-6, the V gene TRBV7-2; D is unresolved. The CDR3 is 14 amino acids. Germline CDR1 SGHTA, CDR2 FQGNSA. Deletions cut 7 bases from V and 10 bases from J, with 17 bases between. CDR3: CASNSDGVQSPLHF. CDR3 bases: TGTGCCAGCAATTCTGACGGGGTTCAATCACCCCTCCACTTT.

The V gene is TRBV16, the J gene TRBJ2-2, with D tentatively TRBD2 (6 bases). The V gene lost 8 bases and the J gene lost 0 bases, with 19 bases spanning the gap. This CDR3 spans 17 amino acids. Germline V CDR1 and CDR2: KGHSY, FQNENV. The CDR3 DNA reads TGTGCCAGCGGCTACCTAGCGCCTACCGCGAACACCGGGGAGCTGTTTTTT. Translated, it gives CASGYLAPTANTGELFF. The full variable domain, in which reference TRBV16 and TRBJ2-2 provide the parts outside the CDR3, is GEEVAQTPKHLVRGEGQKAKLYCAPIKGHSYVFWYQQVLKNEFKFLISFQNENVFDETGMPKERFSAKCLPNSPCSLEIQATKLEDSAVYFCASGYLAPTANTGELFFGEGSRLTVL.

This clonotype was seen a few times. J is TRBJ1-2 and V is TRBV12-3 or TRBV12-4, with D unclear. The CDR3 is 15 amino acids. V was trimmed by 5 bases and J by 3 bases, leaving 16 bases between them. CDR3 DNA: TGTGCCAGCAGTCTCCGACAACTTTTCGACTATGGCTACACCTTC. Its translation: CASSLRQLFDYGYTF.

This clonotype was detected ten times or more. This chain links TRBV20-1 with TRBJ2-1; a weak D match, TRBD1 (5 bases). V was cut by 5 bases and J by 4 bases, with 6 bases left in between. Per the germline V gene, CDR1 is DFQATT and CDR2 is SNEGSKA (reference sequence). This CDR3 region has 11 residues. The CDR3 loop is CSAQGYNEQFF. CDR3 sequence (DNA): TGCAGTGCTCAGGGTTACAATGAGCAGTTCTTC.

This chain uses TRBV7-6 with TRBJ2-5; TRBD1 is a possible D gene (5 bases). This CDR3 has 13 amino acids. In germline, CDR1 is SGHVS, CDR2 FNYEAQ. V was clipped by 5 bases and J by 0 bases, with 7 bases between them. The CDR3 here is CASSLGHQETQYF. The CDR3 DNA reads TGTGCCAGCAGCCTGGGGCACCAAGAGACCCAGTACTTC.

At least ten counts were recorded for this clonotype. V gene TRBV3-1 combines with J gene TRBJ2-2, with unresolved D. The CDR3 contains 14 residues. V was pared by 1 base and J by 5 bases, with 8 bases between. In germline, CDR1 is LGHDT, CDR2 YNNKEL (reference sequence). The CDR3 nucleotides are TGTGCCAGCAGCCAAGGGGTCGGGACCGGGGAGCTGTTTTTT. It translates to CASSQGVGTGELFF.

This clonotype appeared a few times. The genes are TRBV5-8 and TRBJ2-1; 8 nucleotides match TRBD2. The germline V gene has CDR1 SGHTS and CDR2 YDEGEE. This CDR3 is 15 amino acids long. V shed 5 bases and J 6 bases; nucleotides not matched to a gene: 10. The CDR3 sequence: CASRAGGTRFNEQFF. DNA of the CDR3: TGTGCCAGCAGGGCGGGGGGAACAAGATTCAATGAGCAGTTCTTC.

DNA for the CDR3: TGCGCCAGCAGCGACTACGGGAAATATGGCTACACCTTC. It is translated as CASSDYGKYGYTF. The chain couples TRBV5-1 to TRBJ1-2; no reliable D call. The CDR3 consists of 13 residues. Germline values: CDR1 SGHRS, CDR2 YFSETQ. V was pared by 4 bases and J by 5 bases, with 12 bases between.

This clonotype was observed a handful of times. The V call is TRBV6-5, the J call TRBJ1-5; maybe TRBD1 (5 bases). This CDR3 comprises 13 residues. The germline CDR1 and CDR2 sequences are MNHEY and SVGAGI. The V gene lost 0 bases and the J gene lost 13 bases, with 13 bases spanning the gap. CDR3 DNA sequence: TGTGCCAGCAGTTACTCGATCAGGGAACGGCAGCATTTT. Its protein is CASSYSIRERQHF.

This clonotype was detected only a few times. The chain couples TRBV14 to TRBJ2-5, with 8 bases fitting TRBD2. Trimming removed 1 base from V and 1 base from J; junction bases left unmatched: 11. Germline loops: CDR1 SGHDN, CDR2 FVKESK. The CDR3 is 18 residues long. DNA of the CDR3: TGTGCCAGCAGCCAAGGACTACTGGCGGGGGGCTTCCAAGAGACCCAGTACTTC. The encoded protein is CASSQGLLAGGFQETQYF.

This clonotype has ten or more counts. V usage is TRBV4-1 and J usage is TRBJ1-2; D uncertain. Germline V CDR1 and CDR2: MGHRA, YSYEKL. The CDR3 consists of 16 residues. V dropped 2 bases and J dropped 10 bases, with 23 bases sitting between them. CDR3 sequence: CASSQRSRGGREDYTF. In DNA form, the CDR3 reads TGCGCCAGCAGCCAACGGAGTCGTGGCGGTAGGGAGGACTACACCTTC.

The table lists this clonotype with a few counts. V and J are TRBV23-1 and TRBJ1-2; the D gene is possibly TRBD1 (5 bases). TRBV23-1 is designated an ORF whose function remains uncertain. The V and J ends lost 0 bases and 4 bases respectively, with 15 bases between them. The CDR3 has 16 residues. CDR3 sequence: CASSQSSSDSFYGYTF. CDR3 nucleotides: TGCGCCAGCAGTCAATCGTCGTCTGACAGCTTCTATGGCTACACCTTC.

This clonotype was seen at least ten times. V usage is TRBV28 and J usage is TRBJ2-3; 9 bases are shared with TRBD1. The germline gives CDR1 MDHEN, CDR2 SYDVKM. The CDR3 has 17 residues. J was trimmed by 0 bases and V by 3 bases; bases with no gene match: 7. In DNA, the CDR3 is TGTGCCAGCAGTTTGCTCCCGGGACAGGGTAGCACAGATACGCAGTATTTT. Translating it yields CASSLLPGQGSTDTQYF.

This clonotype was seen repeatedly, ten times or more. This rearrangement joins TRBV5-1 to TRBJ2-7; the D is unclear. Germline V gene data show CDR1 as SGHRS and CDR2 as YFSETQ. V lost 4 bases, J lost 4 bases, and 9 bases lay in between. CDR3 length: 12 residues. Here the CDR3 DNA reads TGCGCCAGCAGCACAACAGCATACGAGCAGTACTTC. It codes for CASSTTAYEQYF.